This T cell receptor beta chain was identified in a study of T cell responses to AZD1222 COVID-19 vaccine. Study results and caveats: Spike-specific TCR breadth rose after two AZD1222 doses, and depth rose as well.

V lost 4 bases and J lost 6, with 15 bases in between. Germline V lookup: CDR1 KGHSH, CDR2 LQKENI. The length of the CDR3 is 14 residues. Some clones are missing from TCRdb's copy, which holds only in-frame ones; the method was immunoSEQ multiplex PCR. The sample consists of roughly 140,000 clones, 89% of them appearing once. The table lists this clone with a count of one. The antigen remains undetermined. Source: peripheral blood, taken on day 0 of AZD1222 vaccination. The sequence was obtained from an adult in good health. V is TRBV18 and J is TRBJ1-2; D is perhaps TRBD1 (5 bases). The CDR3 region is CASSRDGSENGYTF. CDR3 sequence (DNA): TGTGCCAGCTCACGGGACGGGAGTGAGAATGGCTACACCTTC.